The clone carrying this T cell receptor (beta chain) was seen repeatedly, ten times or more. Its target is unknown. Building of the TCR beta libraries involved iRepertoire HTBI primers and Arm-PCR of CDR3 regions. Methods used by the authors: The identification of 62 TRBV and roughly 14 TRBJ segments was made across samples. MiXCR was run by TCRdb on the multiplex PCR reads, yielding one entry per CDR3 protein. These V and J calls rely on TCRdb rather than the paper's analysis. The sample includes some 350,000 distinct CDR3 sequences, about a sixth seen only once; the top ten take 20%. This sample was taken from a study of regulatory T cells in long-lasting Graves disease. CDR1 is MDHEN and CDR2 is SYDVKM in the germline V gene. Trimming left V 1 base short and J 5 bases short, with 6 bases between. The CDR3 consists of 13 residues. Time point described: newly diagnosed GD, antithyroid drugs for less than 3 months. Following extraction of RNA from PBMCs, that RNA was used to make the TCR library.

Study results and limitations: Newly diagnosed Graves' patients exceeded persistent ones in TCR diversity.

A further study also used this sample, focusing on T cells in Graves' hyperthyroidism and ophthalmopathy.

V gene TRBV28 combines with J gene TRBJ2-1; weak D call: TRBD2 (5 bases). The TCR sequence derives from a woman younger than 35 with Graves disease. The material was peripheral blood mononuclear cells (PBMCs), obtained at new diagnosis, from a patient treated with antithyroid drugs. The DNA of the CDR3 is TGTGCCAGCAGTTTATCCGGGAACAATGAGCAGTTCTTC. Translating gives CASSLSGNNEQFF.